The rows below give T cell receptor beta chains drawn from one sample of a study of cytomegalovirus exposure and HLA in healthy donors. The method was immunoSEQ multiplex PCR; TCRdb's version includes in-frame clones alone and lacks a portion of them. The sample includes about 160,000 clones, approximately 86% seen only once; the top ten take just under 2%. Sequencing was done on a sample of PBMCs. The receptors stem from a woman between 18 and 29 years old in good health and CMV-seronegative. Both conserved end residues are part of each CDR3. D genes are given only for firm matches. A row's size may be missing; if present it is once, few, many or a size class.

J | size | D | V | DNA | CDR3
TRBJ2-1 | NA | TRBD1 | TRBV10-3 | TGTGCCATCAGTCGGGACAGGCGCGAGCAGTTCTTC | CAISRDRREQFF
TRBJ2-3 | NA | NA | TRBV30 | TGTGCCTGGAGTACAGGCACCGCCGGCACAGATACGCAGTATTTT | CAWSTGTAGTDTQYF
TRBJ2-5 | NA | TRBD1 | TRBV28 | TGTGCCAGCAGGGGAGGCAGGGGGCCTCGGCAAGAGACCCAGTACTTC | CASRGGRGPRQETQYF
TRBJ1-2 | NA | NA | TRBV7-9 | TGTGCCAGCAGCTTAAAGTCCCCCACCGCGCACTATGGCTACACCTTC | CASSLKSPTAHYGYTF
TRBJ1-2 | NA | TRBD1 | TRBV9 | TGTGCCAGCAGCGTACACGACAGGGGTAGAGACTATGGCTACACCTTC | CASSVHDRGRDYGYTF
TRBJ2-6 | NA | TRBD2 | TRBV28 | TGTGCCAGCACACTATCACGGGGAGGGGCTGGGGCCAACGTCCTGACTTTC | CASTLSRGGAGANVLTF
TRBJ2-1 | NA | TRBD2 | TRBV5-1 | TGCGCCAGCAGCTGGACTAGCGGGGAGTACAATGAGCAGTTCTTC | CASSWTSGEYNEQFF
TRBJ2-4 | NA | TRBD2 | TRBV7-2 | TGTGCCAGCAGCCCGCAACCTAGCGGGAGGGCCGTAAACATTCAGTACTTC | CASSPQPSGRAVNIQYF
TRBJ2-7 | NA | TRBD1 | TRBV4-1 | TGCGCCAGCAGCCAAGAGGGTACAGGGGGCTACGAGCAGTACTTC | CASSQEGTGGYEQYF
TRBJ2-1 | NA | TRBD2 | TRBV11-3 | TGTGCCAGCAGCTTTGGCGGGAGGGGCGGTGAGCAGTTCTTC | CASSFGGRGGEQFF
TRBJ2-7 | NA | NA | TRBV4-2 | TGTGCCAGCAGCCAACCGGTCCCCCACGAGCAGTACTTC | CASSQPVPHEQYF
TRBJ1-3 | few | NA | TRBV2 | TGTGCCAGCACAGACCTCGGGGGTAGTGGAAACACCATATATTTT | CASTDLGGSGNTIYF
TRBJ2-7 | NA | NA | TRBV27 | TGTGCCAGCAGTTTATCCCCCCCCGGGGGGCAGTACTTC | CASSLSPPGGQYF
TRBJ1-1 | few | TRBD1 | TRBV11-2 | TGTGCCAGCAGCTTAATGGGACAGGGGAACACTGAAGCTTTCTTT | CASSLMGQGNTEAFF
TRBJ1-1 | NA | NA | TRBV7-9 | TGTGCCAGCAGCCAAGTGGCAGGATTGAACACTGAAGCTTTCTTT | CASSQVAGLNTEAFF
TRBJ2-2 | NA | TRBD2 | TRBV7-9 | TGTGCCAGCACCCCCCCCAGCGGGGGGGCCTTCGGGGAGCTGTTTTTT | CASTPPSGGAFGELFF
TRBJ2-1 | NA | NA | TRBV29-1 | TGCAGCGTTGAGAGGAGGACTCGCAATGAGCAGTTCTTC | CSVERRTRNEQFF
TRBJ1-5 | once | NA | TRBV27 | TGTGCCAGCAGTTACCAGAACAATCAGCCCCAGCATTTT | CASSYQNNQPQHF